This T cell receptor (beta chain) was profiled in a study of OX40 agonist ivuxolimab in advanced cancers. Study information: Patients receiving dose escalation had hepatocellular carcinoma, melanoma, renal cell or head and neck cancer.

The method was immunoSEQ multiplex PCR; TCRdb's version includes in-frame clones alone and lacks a portion of them. The table includes roughly 40,000 clones, approximately 84% detected once. CDR1 is MNHEY, CDR2 SVGAGI, per germline. Trimming took 0 bases from V and 4 from J, leaving 9 bases between them. The CDR3 is 15 amino acids. Systemic immunosuppression or a history of autoimmune disease excluded patients. The origin of this receptor is an adult with an advanced solid tumor such as melanoma, head and neck, liver or kidney cancer. The sample was CD4+ or CD8+ T cells sorted from blood, taken in a trial of the OX40 agonist ivuxolimab. The chain links TRBV6-5 to TRBJ1-4; no clear D gene. The CDR3 sequence: CASSYSGGINEKLFF. CDR3 coding DNA: TGTGCCAGCAGTTACTCAGGCGGAATTAATGAAAAACTGTTTTTT.